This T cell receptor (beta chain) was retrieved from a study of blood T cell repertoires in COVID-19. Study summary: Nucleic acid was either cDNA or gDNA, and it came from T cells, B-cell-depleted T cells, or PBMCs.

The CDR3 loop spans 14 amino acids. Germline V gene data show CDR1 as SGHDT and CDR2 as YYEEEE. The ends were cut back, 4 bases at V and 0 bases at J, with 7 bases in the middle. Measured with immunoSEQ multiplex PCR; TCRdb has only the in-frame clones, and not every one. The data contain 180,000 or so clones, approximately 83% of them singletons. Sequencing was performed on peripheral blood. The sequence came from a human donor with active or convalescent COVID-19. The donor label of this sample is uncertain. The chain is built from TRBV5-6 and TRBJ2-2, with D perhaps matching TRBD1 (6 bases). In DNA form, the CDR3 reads TGTGCCAGCAGCGACAGGACGAACACCGGGGAGCTGTTTTTT. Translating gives CASSDRTNTGELFF.